This T cell receptor beta chain is drawn from a study of cytomegalovirus exposure and HLA in healthy donors. PCR used 60 Vbeta primers and 13 Jbeta primers. Data came from immunoSEQ multiplex PCR; TCRdb stores just in-frame clones and leaves some out. The sample has hundreds of thousands of clones, about three quarters seen once. The clonotype comes from a male donor in good health and CMV-seronegative. The sample taken for sequencing was PBMCs.

CDR3 nucleotides: TGTGCCATCAGTGAACGGACTAGCGGGAGCAAATACGAGCAGTACTTC. Translated, it gives CAISERTSGSKYEQYF. The V and J genes are TRBV10-3 and TRBJ2-7; 13 bases align to TRBD2. Losses at the gene ends were 3 bases for V and 4 bases for J; bases not matched to a gene: 6. CDR1 ENHRY and CDR2 SYGVKD come from the germline V gene. There are 16 residues in the CDR3.